The 13 T cell receptor beta chains below were found in one sample sequenced in a study of blood T cell repertoires in COVID-19. Measured with immunoSEQ multiplex PCR; TCRdb has only the in-frame clones, and not every one. In the table there are approximately 480,000 clones, roughly 87% of which are singletons. Material: peripheral blood. Every receptor here comes from a man between 18 and 29 years old with COVID-19, enrolled during active disease.

This clone was recorded once. The rearrangement links TRBV6-6 to TRBJ1-5; D gene ambiguous. The CDR3 runs 13 residues. The V end lost 4 bases, the J end lost 0 bases, and 4 bases lay between the germline ends. Germline CDR1 MNHNY, CDR2 SVGAGI (reference sequence). The CDR3 spells CASSWSSNQPQHF. In nucleotides, the CDR3 is TGTGCCAGCAGTTGGAGTAGCAATCAGCCCCAGCATTTT.

This clone has just a few counts. The rearrangement uses TRBV10-2 and TRBJ1-5; possibly TRBD1 for D (6 bases). The CDR3 has 15 residues. The germline V and J ends were trimmed by 2 bases and 6 bases, with 14 bases remaining between them. Germline loops: CDR1 WSHSY, CDR2 SAAADI. CDR3 nucleotides: TGCGCCAGCAGTGAGCGGGTTGGGGGCTCTCAGCCCCAGCATTTT. This gives the protein CASSERVGGSQPQHF.

Turning to this clone: The same CDR3 can be traced to other DNA sequences in this sample. The chain carries TRBV19 and TRBJ1-1; unclear D gene. Trimming took 4 bases from V and 3 from J, leaving 9 bases between them. This CDR3 region has 13 residues. In germline, CDR1 is LNHDA, CDR2 SQIVND (reference sequence). CDR3 sequence: CASSRGWDTEAFF. The DNA for the CDR3 is TGTGCCAGTAGTAGAGGGTGGGACACTGAAGCTTTCTTT. Full variable domain (missing parts from reference TRBV19 and TRBJ1-1): DGGITQSPKYLFRKEGQNVTLSCEQNLNHDAMYWYRQDPGQGLRLIYYSQIVNDFQKGDIAEGYSVSREKKESFPLTVTSAQKNPTAFYLCASSRGWDTEAFFGQGTRLTVV.

The chain has TRBV2 and TRBJ2-2; D possibly corresponds to TRBD2 (5 bases). Germline V lookup: CDR1 SNHLY, CDR2 FYNNEI. Deletions cut 6 bases from V and 0 bases from J, with 14 bases between. The CDR3 consists of 16 residues. The CDR3: CASSRLGGPNTGELFF. CDR3 coding DNA: TGTGCCAGCAGCCGTCTCGGAGGACCGAACACCGGGGAGCTGTTTTTT. Drawing the rest from reference TRBV2 and TRBJ2-2, the complete variable domain is EPEVTQTPSHQVTQMGQEVILRCVPISNHLYFYWYRQILGQKVEFLVSFYNNEISEKSEIFDDQFSVERPDGSNFTLKIRSTKLEDSAMYFCASSRLGGPNTGELFFGEGSRLTVL.

V gene TRBV7-9 combines with J gene TRBJ1-4, with 7 bases fitting TRBD1. Germline V gene sequence: CDR1 SEHNR, CDR2 FQNEAQ (reference sequence). V shed 1 base and J 7 bases; nucleotides not matched to a gene: 12. The CDR3 is 17 amino acids. The CDR3: CASSLGGGGGAGEKLFF. DNA for the CDR3: TGTGCCAGCAGCTTAGGAGGAGGAGGGGGCGCGGGTGAAAAACTGTTTTTT.

This chain links TRBV18 with TRBJ1-2; the D gene is possibly TRBD1 (6 bases). The CDR3 sequence is 16 residues long. V was trimmed by 1 base and J by 2 bases, leaving 14 bases between them. CDR1 and CDR2 from the germline V gene are KGHSH and LQKENI. CDR3 in amino acids: CASSPLPGTSNYGYTF. CDR3 DNA: TGTGCCAGCTCACCACTCCCCGGGACATCGAACTATGGCTACACCTTC.

The rearrangement links TRBV2 to TRBJ2-2; D is ambiguous. Germline values: CDR1 SNHLY, CDR2 FYNNEI. Trimming stripped 4 bases from V and 6 bases from J, with 15 bases between. This CDR3 comprises 15 residues. The CDR3 DNA sequence: TGTGCCAGCAGTGCGTTTACAAATGTTCCCGGGGAGCTGTTTTTT. Translating gives CASSAFTNVPGELFF.

The chain carries TRBV5-1 and TRBJ2-2; D gene ambiguous. Germline V CDR1 and CDR2: SGHRS, YFSETQ. V was shortened by 1 base and J by 1 base, with 11 bases between the two germline ends. The CDR3 extends over 16 amino acids. The CDR3 coding sequence is TGCGCCAGCAGCTTGTCCGGAGCAAAGAACACCGGGGAGCTGTTTTTT. Amino acids: CASSLSGAKNTGELFF.

The chain joins TRBV19 to TRBJ1-5; D is possibly TRBD1 (6 bases). The CDR3 contains 13 residues. V gave up 4 bases and J gave up 7 bases, with 11 bases separating them. Germline V gene lookup returns CDR1 LNHDA and CDR2 SQIVND (reference sequence). The CDR3 DNA sequence: TGTGCCAGTAGTAGGGCAGGGGACCAGCCCCAGCATTTT. Its protein product is CASSRAGDQPQHF.

The chain combines TRBV5-1 with TRBJ2-5, with TRBD1 identical over 7 bases. The junction had 6 bases not matched to a gene; V was cut back by 4 bases and J by 3 bases. The length of the CDR3 is 14 residues. Germline V gene lookup returns CDR1 SGHRS and CDR2 YFSETQ. The CDR3 spells CASSRDRVEETQYF. DNA of the CDR3: TGCGCCAGCAGCCGAGACAGGGTTGAAGAGACCCAGTACTTC.

V is TRBV13 and J is TRBJ2-1; a possible D gene is TRBD1 (6 bases). The germline V gene has CDR1 PRHDT and CDR2 FYEKMQ (reference sequence). The V end was cut by 5 bases, the J end by 0 bases, with 8 bases between. The CDR3 runs to 14 residues. CDR3 loop: CASSPRGSYNEQFF. CDR3 coding DNA: TGTGCCAGCAGCCCCAGGGGCTCCTACAATGAGCAGTTCTTC.

The chain recombines TRBV2 with TRBJ2-2; D possibly corresponds to TRBD1 (6 bases). V shed 6 bases and J shed 5 bases, with 19 bases lying between them. The CDR3 contains 16 residues. Germline V gene lookup returns CDR1 SNHLY and CDR2 FYNNEI. CDR3 amino acids: CASRNRVLLETGELFF. Written as DNA, the CDR3 is TGTGCCAGCAGGAACAGGGTCCTCTTAGAAACCGGGGAGCTGTTTTTT.

The chain employs TRBV24-1 and TRBJ1-1, with D hard to call. V was pared by 2 bases and J by 2 bases, with 5 bases between. CDR1 is KGHDR and CDR2 is SFDVKD in the germline V gene. The CDR3 spans 13 residues. Written as DNA, the CDR3 is TGTGCCACCAGTGATTCCAGAAACACTGAAGCTTTCTTT. This encodes CATSDSRNTEAFF.